This T cell receptor (beta chain) was captured in a study of blood T cell repertoires in COVID-19. TCRdb's copy holds only in-frame clones and misses some; the assay was immunoSEQ multiplex PCR. The sample includes about 160,000 clones, 82% seen only once; the top ten take 22%. There are 11 residues in the CDR3. Germline values: CDR1 MNHNS, CDR2 SASEGT. V was trimmed by 1 base and J by 5 bases, leaving 2 bases between them. The sample consisted of peripheral blood. This sequence originates from an elderly woman with acute or convalescent COVID-19. This chain connects TRBV6-1 to TRBJ1-2; D ambiguous. The CDR3 DNA sequence: TGTGCCAGCAGTGAAGTATATGGCTACACCTTC. Translating gives CASSEVYGYTF.